The clone carrying this T cell receptor (beta chain) showed up just a few times. What it binds is not known. Germline loops: CDR1 ENHRY, CDR2 SYGVKD. The ends lost 0 bases at V and 2 bases at J; junction bases unmatched: 4. CDR3 length: 16 residues. The record originates from a study of cytomegalovirus exposure and HLA in healthy donors. PCR involved 60 Vbeta and 13 Jbeta primers. Only in-frame clones appear in the TCRdb table, and some are missing; sequencing was by immunoSEQ multiplex PCR. This table holds about 190,000 clones, under 80% found once. Study observations and caveats: Among donors in an Asian-associated ancestry cluster, a later analysis reportedly found fewer N-insertions than the roughly 680-donor mean.

The genes are TRBV10-3 and TRBJ1-5, with 7 bases that match TRBD1. The receptor was isolated from a man younger than 40 in good health and CMV-seropositive. The sequencing input was PBMCs. In DNA, the CDR3 is TGTGCCATCAGTGAGTCGAAAGGGGGCGGCAATCAGCCCCAGCATTTT. As protein: CAISESKGGGNQPQHF.